This is a list of T cell receptor beta chains from one sample in a study of cytomegalovirus exposure and HLA in healthy donors. Libraries were prepared by immunoSEQ multiplex PCR; TCRdb keeps only in-frame clonotypes and omits some of them. This sample carries about 110,000 clones, roughly 90% of them seen once, and the ten largest clones take more than 2%. The sequencing sample was made of PBMCs. The receptors come from a woman aged 18 to 35 in good health and CMV-seronegative. Each CDR3 is given with its conserved first and last residue. D genes are given only for firm matches. Some rows have no size entry. The others give once, few or many, or a class for an expanded clone.

clone_size: NA
d_call: NA
j_call: TRBJ1-2
v_call: TRBV27
cdr3_length: 11
cdr3_aa: CASSPGYGYTF
cdr3_nt: TGTGCCAGCAGTCCCGGCTATGGCTACACCTTC

clone_size: NA
d_call: NA
j_call: TRBJ2-4
v_call: TRBV27
cdr3_length: 13
cdr3_aa: CASSSRLENIQYF
cdr3_nt: TGTGCCAGCAGTTCCAGGTTAGAAAACATTCAGTACTTC

clone_size: NA
d_call: NA
j_call: TRBJ1-2
v_call: TRBV7-2
cdr3_length: 15
cdr3_aa: CASSLVTTNSYGYTF
cdr3_nt: TGTGCCAGCAGCTTAGTGACTACGAACAGCTATGGCTACACCTTC

clone_size: NA
d_call: TRBD1
j_call: TRBJ1-1
v_call: TRBV5-1
cdr3_length: 13
cdr3_aa: CASRGQVNTEAFF
cdr3_nt: TGCGCCAGCAGGGGACAGGTTAACACTGAAGCTTTCTTT

clone_size: NA
d_call: NA
j_call: TRBJ2-7
v_call: TRBV11-1
cdr3_length: 14
cdr3_aa: CASSLTTGRYEQYF
cdr3_nt: TGTGCCAGCAGCTTGACGACAGGGAGGTACGAGCAGTACTTC

clone_size: NA
d_call: NA
j_call: TRBJ2-7
v_call: TRBV5-6
cdr3_length: 15
cdr3_aa: CASSFLGGWTYEQYF
cdr3_nt: TGTGCCAGCAGCTTTTTAGGCGGGTGGACCTACGAGCAGTACTTC

clone_size: NA
d_call: NA
j_call: TRBJ1-5
v_call: TRBV9
cdr3_length: 16
cdr3_aa: CASSVVCGFYNQPQHF
cdr3_nt: TGTGCCAGCAGCGTAGTCTGCGGATTCTACAATCAGCCCCAGCATTTT

clone_size: NA
d_call: TRBD2
j_call: TRBJ2-1
v_call: TRBV6-1
cdr3_length: 15
cdr3_aa: CASSSGLGSYNEQFF
cdr3_nt: TGTGCCAGCAGTTCGGGACTAGGATCCTACAATGAGCAGTTCTTC

clone_size: few
d_call: TRBD2
j_call: TRBJ2-7
v_call: TRBV6-1
cdr3_length: 14
cdr3_aa: CASSQRGGTYEQYF
cdr3_nt: TGTGCCAGCAGCCAGCGGGGGGGTACCTACGAGCAGTACTTC

clone_size: NA
d_call: NA
j_call: TRBJ1-2
v_call: TRBV6-1
cdr3_length: 14
cdr3_aa: CASSKRTDDYGYTF
cdr3_nt: TGTGCCAGCAGCAAGAGAACAGATGACTATGGCTACACCTTC

clone_size: NA
d_call: TRBD1
j_call: TRBJ2-1
v_call: TRBV18
cdr3_length: 16
cdr3_aa: CASSGFRDRAWGEQFF
cdr3_nt: TGTGCCAGCTCAGGTTTCCGGGACAGGGCCTGGGGTGAGCAGTTCTTC

clone_size: NA
d_call: TRBD1
j_call: TRBJ1-2
v_call: TRBV28
cdr3_length: 14
cdr3_aa: CASSRDRGPYGYTF
cdr3_nt: TGTGCCAGCAGCCGGGACAGGGGGCCCTATGGCTACACCTTC

clone_size: NA
d_call: TRBD1
j_call: TRBJ1-4
v_call: TRBV10-3
cdr3_length: 12
cdr3_aa: CAISERGTELFF
cdr3_nt: TGTGCCATCAGTGAAAGAGGGACAGAACTGTTTTTT

clone_size: NA
d_call: NA
j_call: TRBJ2-2
v_call: TRBV6-4
cdr3_length: 16
cdr3_aa: CASSGRPTENTGELFF
cdr3_nt: TGTGCCAGCAGTGGCCGCCCGACAGAAAACACCGGGGAGCTGTTTTTT

clone_size: once
d_call: NA
j_call: TRBJ2-7
v_call: TRBV2
cdr3_length: 11
cdr3_aa: CASTPSYEQYF
cdr3_nt: TGTGCCAGCACTCCGAGTTACGAGCAGTACTTC

clone_size: few
d_call: NA
j_call: TRBJ1-1
v_call: TRBV19
cdr3_length: 13
cdr3_aa: CASKWWSGTEAFF
cdr3_nt: TGTGCCAGTAAGTGGTGGTCGGGCACTGAAGCTTTCTTT

clone_size: NA
d_call: NA
j_call: TRBJ1-5
v_call: TRBV7-2
cdr3_length: 13
cdr3_aa: CASSQGNNQPQHF
cdr3_nt: TGTGCCAGCAGCCAGGGGAACAATCAGCCCCAGCATTTT

clone_size: NA
d_call: TRBD2
j_call: TRBJ2-1
v_call: TRBV11-2
cdr3_length: 13
cdr3_aa: CASSLGLANEQFF
cdr3_nt: TGTGCCAGCAGCTTAGGACTAGCGAATGAGCAGTTCTTC

clone_size: few
d_call: NA
j_call: TRBJ2-4
v_call: TRBV30
cdr3_length: 12
cdr3_aa: CAWSVAANIQYF
cdr3_nt: TGTGCCTGGAGTGTAGCGGCAAACATTCAGTACTTC

clone_size: NA
d_call: TRBD2
j_call: TRBJ2-1
v_call: TRBV7-3
cdr3_length: 16
cdr3_aa: CASSLIYSSGTDEQFF
cdr3_nt: TGTGCCAGCAGCTTAATTTACTCTAGCGGGACAGATGAGCAGTTCTTC

clone_size: few
d_call: NA
j_call: TRBJ1-5
v_call: TRBV25-1
cdr3_length: 13
cdr3_aa: CASSDTGYQPQHF
cdr3_nt: TGTGCCAGCAGTGACACGGGTTATCAGCCCCAGCATTTT

clone_size: NA
d_call: TRBD2
j_call: TRBJ2-5
v_call: TRBV5-6
cdr3_length: 16
cdr3_aa: CASSPSWTSSARTQYF
cdr3_nt: TGTGCCAGCAGTCCCAGCTGGACTAGCTCCGCCCGGACCCAGTACTTC

clone_size: NA
d_call: NA
j_call: TRBJ2-4
v_call: TRBV5-4
cdr3_length: 15
cdr3_aa: CASSRAAQGENIQYF
cdr3_nt: TGTGCCAGCAGCCGGGCGGCACAGGGTGAAAACATTCAGTACTTC

clone_size: NA
d_call: NA
j_call: TRBJ2-5
v_call: TRBV7-3
cdr3_length: 13
cdr3_aa: CASSQTSQETQYF
cdr3_nt: TGTGCCAGCAGCCAGACTAGCCAAGAGACCCAGTACTTC

clone_size: NA
d_call: NA
j_call: TRBJ1-2
v_call: TRBV10-3
cdr3_length: 15
cdr3_aa: CAISESPLANYGYTF
cdr3_nt: TGTGCCATCAGTGAGAGTCCACTAGCTAACTATGGCTACACCTTC

clone_size: once
d_call: TRBD1
j_call: TRBJ2-5
v_call: TRBV4-3
cdr3_length: 15
cdr3_aa: CASSQDRTGAETQYF
cdr3_nt: TGCGCCAGCAGCCAAGATAGGACAGGGGCAGAGACCCAGTACTTC

clone_size: few
d_call: NA
j_call: TRBJ1-1
v_call: TRBV7-9
cdr3_length: 17
cdr3_aa: CASSLALQHYGDTEAFF
cdr3_nt: TGTGCCAGCAGCTTAGCCCTTCAACACTACGGGGACACTGAAGCTTTCTTT

clone_size: NA
d_call: TRBD2
j_call: TRBJ2-1
v_call: TRBV2
cdr3_length: 16
cdr3_aa: CASTPGGAGADNEQFF
cdr3_nt: TGTGCCAGCACCCCTGGGGGTGCGGGAGCCGACAATGAGCAGTTCTTC

clone_size: NA
d_call: TRBD2
j_call: TRBJ2-1
v_call: TRBV11-3
cdr3_length: 20
cdr3_aa: CASSPEGGSGGTSSYNEQFF
cdr3_nt: TGTGCCAGCAGCCCAGAAGGTGGTAGCGGGGGGACCAGCTCCTACAATGAGCAGTTCTTC

clone_size: NA
d_call: NA
j_call: TRBJ1-1
v_call: TRBV2
cdr3_length: 13
cdr3_aa: CATRGREGTEAFF
cdr3_nt: TGTGCCACCAGGGGTAGGGAGGGCACTGAAGCTTTCTTT

clone_size: NA
d_call: NA
j_call: TRBJ1-1
v_call: TRBV5-1
cdr3_length: 14
cdr3_aa: CASSLTGQNTEAFF
cdr3_nt: TGCGCCAGCAGCTTGACCGGACAGAACACTGAAGCTTTCTTT

clone_size: NA
d_call: TRBD2
j_call: TRBJ2-7
v_call: TRBV5-6
cdr3_length: 15
cdr3_aa: CASSLSLTSVDEQYF
cdr3_nt: TGTGCCAGCAGCTTGTCGTTAACTAGCGTAGACGAGCAGTACTTC

clone_size: NA
d_call: NA
j_call: TRBJ1-2
v_call: TRBV5-4
cdr3_length: 15
cdr3_aa: CASSLQGAGYYGYTF
cdr3_nt: TGTGCCAGCAGCTTACAGGGAGCAGGATACTATGGCTACACCTTC

clone_size: few
d_call: NA
j_call: TRBJ2-7
v_call: TRBV2
cdr3_length: 11
cdr3_aa: CASSLAVEGYF
cdr3_nt: TGTGCCAGCAGTTTAGCTGTGGAGGGGTACTTC

clone_size: NA
d_call: TRBD2
j_call: TRBJ2-3
v_call: TRBV11-2
cdr3_length: 18
cdr3_aa: CASSLEFALAGLTDTQYF
cdr3_nt: TGTGCCAGCAGCTTGGAGTTCGCCTTAGCGGGGTTAACAGATACGCAGTATTTT

clone_size: NA
d_call: TRBD1
j_call: TRBJ1-4
v_call: TRBV5-5
cdr3_length: 17
cdr3_aa: CASSLGTGGRYSEKLFF
cdr3_nt: TGTGCCAGCAGCTTGGGGACAGGGGGACGGTATAGTGAAAAACTGTTTTTT

clone_size: NA
d_call: TRBD2
j_call: TRBJ2-5
v_call: TRBV11-2
cdr3_length: 16
cdr3_aa: CASSLAPGGGQETQYF
cdr3_nt: TGTGCCAGCAGCTTAGCGCCGGGGGGTGGACAAGAGACCCAGTACTTC

clone_size: NA
d_call: TRBD2
j_call: TRBJ2-5
v_call: TRBV5-1
cdr3_length: 15
cdr3_aa: CASSLVSGQQETQYF
cdr3_nt: TGCGCCAGCAGCTTGGTTAGCGGGCAACAAGAGACCCAGTACTTC

clone_size: NA
d_call: NA
j_call: TRBJ2-3
v_call: TRBV27
cdr3_length: 14
cdr3_aa: CASRTASSTDTQYF
cdr3_nt: TGTGCCAGCAGGACAGCTTCTAGCACAGATACGCAGTATTTT

clone_size: few
d_call: TRBD2
j_call: TRBJ2-7
v_call: TRBV4-3
cdr3_length: 19
cdr3_aa: CASSQAPRLAGFYQGEQYF
cdr3_nt: TGCGCCAGCAGCCAAGCCCCCCGACTAGCGGGATTCTACCAAGGGGAGCAGTACTTC

clone_size: once
d_call: NA
j_call: TRBJ1-1
v_call: TRBV28
cdr3_length: 13
cdr3_aa: CASSRQVPPEAFF
cdr3_nt: TGTGCCAGCAGTAGACAGGTTCCACCTGAAGCTTTCTTT

clone_size: NA
d_call: TRBD1
j_call: TRBJ2-7
v_call: TRBV9
cdr3_length: 13
cdr3_aa: CASSTGTGYEQYF
cdr3_nt: TGTGCCAGCAGCACCGGGACAGGATACGAGCAGTACTTC

clone_size: NA
d_call: NA
j_call: TRBJ2-2
v_call: TRBV28
cdr3_length: 16
cdr3_aa: CASSPPGDANTGELFF
cdr3_nt: TGTGCCAGCAGTCCCCCGGGGGACGCGAACACCGGGGAGCTGTTTTTT

clone_size: NA
d_call: NA
j_call: TRBJ2-7
v_call: TRBV28
cdr3_length: 14
cdr3_aa: CASSNIDSYYEQYF
cdr3_nt: TGTGCCAGCAGCAACATTGACAGCTACTACGAGCAGTACTTC

clone_size: few
d_call: NA
j_call: TRBJ2-5
v_call: TRBV9
cdr3_length: 12
cdr3_aa: CASSVGGETQYF
cdr3_nt: TGTGCCAGCAGCGTAGGGGGCGAGACCCAGTACTTC

clone_size: once
d_call: TRBD2
j_call: TRBJ2-2
v_call: TRBV18
cdr3_length: 14
cdr3_aa: CASSPRTRTGELFF
cdr3_nt: TGTGCCAGCTCACCACGGACTAGGACCGGGGAGCTGTTTTTT

clone_size: NA
d_call: NA
j_call: TRBJ2-7
v_call: TRBV18
cdr3_length: 15
cdr3_aa: CASSPTRQALYEQYF
cdr3_nt: TGTGCCAGCTCACCAACGAGACAGGCCCTCTACGAGCAGTACTTC

clone_size: NA
d_call: TRBD1
j_call: TRBJ1-2
v_call: TRBV19
cdr3_length: 15
cdr3_aa: CASRKTGDEVDGYTF
cdr3_nt: TGTGCCAGTCGGAAGACAGGGGATGAGGTAGATGGCTACACCTTC

clone_size: NA
d_call: NA
j_call: TRBJ2-7
v_call: TRBV4-1
cdr3_length: 20
cdr3_aa: CASSQDSVTSRPGDPYEQYF
cdr3_nt: TGCGCCAGCAGCCAAGATTCCGTTACCTCCCGTCCGGGTGACCCCTACGAGCAGTACTTC

clone_size: NA
d_call: NA
j_call: TRBJ2-5
v_call: TRBV18
cdr3_length: 12
cdr3_aa: CASSPRRETQYF
cdr3_nt: TGTGCCAGCTCACCGCGGCGAGAGACCCAGTACTTC

clone_size: NA
d_call: NA
j_call: TRBJ2-2
v_call: TRBV9
cdr3_length: 13
cdr3_aa: CASSVVVAGELFF
cdr3_nt: TGTGCCAGCAGCGTAGTGGTAGCCGGGGAGCTGTTTTTT

clone_size: NA
d_call: NA
j_call: TRBJ2-7
v_call: TRBV13
cdr3_length: 15
cdr3_aa: CASSIRGSAHYEQYF
cdr3_nt: TGTGCCAGCAGCATTCGGGGGAGTGCGCACTACGAGCAGTACTTC

clone_size: NA
d_call: NA
j_call: TRBJ2-7
v_call: TRBV9
cdr3_length: 14
cdr3_aa: CAKPPLGGPYEQYF
cdr3_nt: TGTGCCAAGCCCCCGCTAGGGGGACCCTACGAGCAGTACTTC

clone_size: NA
d_call: NA
j_call: TRBJ1-1
v_call: TRBV5-8
cdr3_length: 13
cdr3_aa: CASSLLGGTEAFF
cdr3_nt: TGTGCCAGCAGCTTGTTAGGGGGCACTGAAGCTTTCTTT

clone_size: NA
d_call: TRBD2
j_call: TRBJ2-3
v_call: TRBV19
cdr3_length: 12
cdr3_aa: CASRLGGDTQYF
cdr3_nt: TGTGCCAGTAGGCTGGGGGGGGATACGCAGTATTTT

clone_size: NA
d_call: TRBD1
j_call: TRBJ2-7
v_call: TRBV9
cdr3_length: 14
cdr3_aa: CASSPRDSSYEQYF
cdr3_nt: TGTGCCAGCAGCCCGAGGGACAGCTCCTACGAGCAGTACTTC

clone_size: NA
d_call: TRBD1
j_call: TRBJ2-4
v_call: TRBV7-9
cdr3_length: 15
cdr3_aa: CASSFIGTGGFIQYF
cdr3_nt: TGTGCCAGCAGCTTTATCGGGACAGGGGGTTTCATTCAGTACTTC

clone_size: NA
d_call: NA
j_call: TRBJ2-7
v_call: TRBV9
cdr3_length: 12
cdr3_aa: CASSGRGYEQYF
cdr3_nt: TGTGCCAGCAGCGGGAGGGGCTACGAGCAGTACTTC

clone_size: NA
d_call: TRBD2
j_call: TRBJ2-7
v_call: TRBV5-6
cdr3_length: 16
cdr3_aa: CASTSSQGLAVFRQYF
cdr3_nt: TGTGCCAGCACCTCGAGTCAGGGACTAGCGGTCTTTAGACAGTACTTC

clone_size: NA
d_call: TRBD1
j_call: TRBJ1-4
v_call: TRBV7-6
cdr3_length: 16
cdr3_aa: CASSLGNRGLEEKLFF
cdr3_nt: TGTGCCAGCAGCTTAGGGAACAGGGGGCTCGAAGAAAAACTGTTTTTT